What follows describes a single T cell receptor beta chain. The ends were cut back, 6 bases at V and 2 bases at J, with 15 bases in the middle. Germline-derived CDR1 and CDR2 are ENHRY and SYGVKD. This CDR3 has 15 amino acids. Researchers ran the PCR with 60 Vbeta and 13 Jbeta primers. Sequenced by immunoSEQ multiplex PCR; TCRdb stores in-frame clones only, minus some. The repertoire holds 200,000 to 250,000 clones, with roughly four fifths as singletons. These data belong to a study of cytomegalovirus exposure and HLA in healthy donors. The source is a woman aged 60 to 75 in good health and CMV-seropositive. The chain has TRBV10-3 and TRBJ2-3; weak D call: TRBD1 (6 bases). Sample: PBMCs. CDR3 sequence reads: CAIRARDTITDTQYF. CDR3 nucleotides: TGTGCCATCAGAGCCCGGGACACTATCACAGATACGCAGTATTTT.